The 17 T cell receptor beta chains in this list originate from one sample, sequenced in a study of blood T cell repertoires in COVID-19. Sequencing used immunoSEQ multiplex PCR; TCRdb keeps in-frame clones, though not all of them. This sample has 220,000 or so clones; around 90% occur once, and the top ten carry around 0.85%. Sequences were obtained from PBMCs or T cells enriched from blood (not recorded which). All receptors come from a man aged 50-60 years who had been exposed to COVID-19.

The chain joins TRBV20-1 to TRBJ1-1; no firm D call. The V end was cut by 3 bases, the J end by 4 bases, with 15 bases between. Germline values: CDR1 DFQATT, CDR2 SNEGSKA (reference sequence). The CDR3 totals 14 residues. CDR3 in DNA: TGCAGTGCTAGTAGGTCGACCGAGGCCACTGAAGCTTTCTTT. Translating it yields CSASRSTEATEAFF.

The chain carries TRBV20-1 and TRBJ1-2; D unresolved. V lost 2 bases and J lost 8, with 9 bases in between. Germline V CDR1 and CDR2: DFQATT, SNEGSKA (reference sequence). The CDR3 is 11 amino acids. The DNA of the CDR3 is TGCAGTGCTAGACCGACACGGGGCTACACCTTC. As protein: CSARPTRGYTF.

The chain is built from TRBV28 and TRBJ2-3; D might be TRBD2 (5 bases). From germline, CDR1 is MDHEN and CDR2 SYDVKM. V lost 3 bases and J lost 0, with 7 bases in between. CDR3 length equals 14 residues. CDR3 sequence reads: CASSFERSTDTQYF. CDR3 DNA: TGTGCCAGCAGTTTCGAGCGGAGCACAGATACGCAGTATTTT.

The CDR3 loop is CASSWNPGQGADEQYF. CDR3 bases: TGCGCCAGCAGCTGGAATCCGGGACAGGGGGCTGACGAGCAGTACTTC. V usage is TRBV5-1 and J usage is TRBJ2-7, with 12 nucleotides matching TRBD1. J lost 5 bases, V lost 3 bases, and 9 bases had no gene match. CDR3 length equals 16 residues. In germline, CDR1 is SGHRS, CDR2 YFSETQ.

This rearrangement joins TRBV10-3 to TRBJ2-1, with 13 bases matching TRBD2. Germline V gene data show CDR1 as ENHRY and CDR2 as SYGVKD. The CDR3 is 14 amino acids. V dropped 10 bases and J dropped 7; count of bases not matched to a gene: 7. CDR3 protein: CATGTSGIGNEQFF. The CDR3 DNA follows: TGTGCCACCGGGACTAGCGGGATTGGGAATGAGCAGTTCTTC.

The genes are TRBV29-1 and TRBJ1-2, with D maybe TRBD1 (5 bases). The CDR3 has 13 residues. CDR1 is SQVTM and CDR2 is ANQGSEA in the germline V gene. Trimming took 7 bases from V and 5 from J, leaving 17 bases between them. The DNA of the CDR3 is TGCAGCGATACGCCGTCGGGGGGTTATGGCTACACCTTC. It yields the protein CSDTPSGGYGYTF.

The V call is TRBV9, the J call TRBJ1-1, with 9 positions matching TRBD1. Unmatched junction bases numbered 4, after V lost 0 bases and J lost 4 bases. Germline CDR1 and CDR2: SGDLS and YYNGEE. CDR3 size: 15 residues. CDR3 protein: CASSVEGQGLTEAFF. For the CDR3, the DNA is TGTGCCAGCAGCGTAGAGGGACAGGGTCTCACTGAAGCTTTCTTT.

The table lists this clone with a few counts. The V and J genes are TRBV6-4 and TRBJ1-2, with TRBD1 as a possible D gene (6 bases). Trimming removed 6 bases from V and 5 bases from J, with 22 bases in between. CDR1 MRHNA and CDR2 SNTAGT come from the germline V gene. The CDR3 sequence is 16 residues long. The CDR3 sequence is CASSEQGPPKGYGYTF. CDR3 nucleotides: TGTGCCAGCAGCGAACAGGGACCCCCCAAGGGATATGGCTACACCTTC.

V usage is TRBV18 and J usage is TRBJ2-7, with TRBD1 matching 7 bases. Losses at the gene ends were 2 bases for V and 0 bases for J; bases not matched to a gene: 7. The length of the CDR3 is 16 residues. In germline, CDR1 is KGHSH, CDR2 LQKENI. CDR3 in amino acids: CASSPKDRISSYEQYF. Written as DNA, the CDR3 is TGTGCCAGCTCACCAAAGGACAGGATCAGCTCCTACGAGCAGTACTTC.

The J gene is TRBJ1-6, the V gene TRBV6-5; D unresolved. Deletions cut 2 bases from V and 8 bases from J, with 13 bases between. Germline CDR1 reads MNHEY; CDR2 reads SVGAGI. The CDR3 has 15 amino acids. The CDR3 is CASSYQSQAHSPLHF. The CDR3 DNA reads TGTGCCAGCAGTTACCAGAGCCAGGCGCATTCACCCCTCCACTTT.

The chain joins TRBV19 to TRBJ1-5; D may be TRBD1 (5 bases). V was clipped by 3 bases and J by 7 bases, with 16 bases between them. CDR1 is LNHDA, CDR2 SQIVND, per germline (reference sequence). This CDR3 is 15 amino acids long. The CDR3 loop reads CASSIDARGFQPQHF. Written as DNA, the CDR3 is TGTGCCAGTAGTATCGATGCACGGGGGTTCCAGCCCCAGCATTTT.

The chain employs TRBV27 and TRBJ1-5; 8 bases line up with TRBD1. Unmatched junction bases numbered 3, after V lost 4 bases and J lost 7 bases. CDR3 size: 13 residues. CDR1 and CDR2 (germline): MNHEY, SMNVEV (reference sequence). The CDR3 sequence is CASSWGTGQPQHF. Here the CDR3 DNA reads TGTGCCAGCAGTTGGGGGACAGGCCAGCCCCAGCATTTT.

V gene TRBV3-1 (or the pseudogene TRBV3-2) combines with J gene TRBJ1-5; D not resolved. The CDR3 length is 14 residues. From germline, CDR1 is LGHDT and CDR2 YNNKEL (reference sequence). V was shortened by 3 bases and J by 0 bases, with 6 bases between the two germline ends. CDR3 region: CASSHTNSNQPQHF. The CDR3 region has the DNA TGTGCCAGCAGCCATACAAATAGCAATCAGCCCCAGCATTTT.

The V call is TRBV28, the J call TRBJ1-2; D gene uncertain. The CDR3 covers 13 residues. Trimming stripped 3 bases from V and 1 base from J, with 6 bases between. Germline CDR1 reads MDHEN; CDR2 reads SYDVKM. The CDR3 loop is CASSLGSNYGYTF. As DNA, the CDR3 is TGTGCCAGCAGTTTGGGCAGTAACTATGGCTACACCTTC.

The V call is TRBV5-1, the J call TRBJ1-1, with D unresolved. V was pared by 0 bases and J by 1 base, with 13 bases between. The CDR3 has 16 amino acids. The V gene's germline CDR1 is SGHRS and CDR2 YFSETQ. The CDR3 protein is CASSLVSGAGNTEAFF. CDR3 nucleotides: TGCGCCAGCAGCTTGGTGTCAGGCGCTGGGAACACTGAAGCTTTCTTT.

CDR3 protein: CASSEETGVYGYTF. The CDR3 nucleotides are TGTGCCAGCAGTGAAGAGACAGGGGTTTATGGCTACACCTTC. The chain has TRBV2 and TRBJ1-2; 8 nucleotides agree with TRBD1. V was pared by 1 base and J by 5 bases, with 3 bases of the junction left unmatched. CDR1 is SNHLY and CDR2 is FYNNEI in the germline V gene. The length of the CDR3 is 14 residues.

As DNA, the CDR3 is TGTGCCAGCAGTTGTGGGCAAGAGAACACTGAAGCTTTCTTT. Its translation is CASSCGQENTEAFF. V usage is TRBV21-1 and J usage is TRBJ1-1; TRBD1, as called in the table, went unchecked against the DNA. TRBV21-1 is annotated as a pseudogene. This CDR3 comprises 14 residues.